The 3 T cell receptor beta chains below were found in one sample sequenced in a study of OX40 agonist ivuxolimab in advanced cancers. Repertoires were generated with immunoSEQ multiplex PCR, while TCRdb's copy carries only in-frame clones and drops some. This repertoire shows tens of thousands of clones, approximately 88% found once; its top ten account for 12%. This sample comprised CD4+ or CD8+ T cells sorted from blood, obtained in a trial of the OX40 agonist ivuxolimab. These receptors were collected from an adult with an advanced solid tumor such as melanoma, head and neck, liver or kidney cancer.

Remarks on this clone: No DNA is shown, since the ends of the CDR3 on it are uncertain; the CDR3 is the one TCRdb lists. The gene calls are TRBV28 and TRBJ1-2; the table's D call TRBD1 went unverified against the DNA. Germline assignment: CDR1 MDHEN and CDR2 SYDVKM. The CDR3 spans 14 residues, counting both ends. The CDR3 spells CASSFLETGNGYTF.

The chain carries TRBV6-5 and TRBJ2-5; maybe TRBD2 (5 bases). Looked up from germline, CDR1 is MNHEY and CDR2 is SVGAGI. Trimming stripped 2 bases from V and 7 bases from J, with 14 bases between. The CDR3 has 14 residues. The CDR3 coding sequence is TGTGCCAGCAGTTACCTGGCGGAGGAGGTGACCCAGTACTTC. Its translation is CASSYLAEEVTQYF.

This rearrangement joins TRBV5-1 to TRBJ2-7; no clear D gene. CDR1 is SGHRS, CDR2 YFSETQ, per germline. V lost 3 bases and J lost 2, with 15 bases in between. The CDR3 spans 15 residues. CDR3 loop: CASSSLQGLTYEQYF. The CDR3 DNA reads as TGCGCCAGCAGCTCGTTACAAGGGTTGACCTACGAGCAGTACTTC.